Sequencing of this T cell receptor beta chain was carried out in a study of blood T cell repertoires in COVID-19. Study background: Recovery among Cohort 3 donors was established by two negative PCRs, clearance, or symptom resolution. The United States, Italy and Spain were the sources of the acute and convalescent COVID-19 samples.

The cohort comprised adults aged about 18 to 100 years residing in about 25 US areas. Participant reports of clinical history set cohort assignment. The CDR3 sequence is 14 residues long. The germline V gene has CDR1 MDHEN and CDR2 SYDVKM. V was shortened by 3 bases and J by 1 base, with 7 bases between the two germline ends. Here immunoSEQ multiplex PCR was the method, and the copy in TCRdb shows in-frame clones only, minus some. The table has roughly 150,000 clones, 84% seen once. This clone has just one count. The J gene is TRBJ1-5, the V gene TRBV28; a weak D match, TRBD1 (5 bases). This TCR was sampled from a man aged 45-60 years in a cohort exposed to, infected with or recovered from COVID-19 (not recorded which). The sample consisted of PBMCs or T cells enriched from blood (not recorded which). Here the CDR3 DNA reads TGTGCCAGCAGTTTGAGGACAAGCAATCAGCCCCAGCATTTT. Residues: CASSLRTSNQPQHF.